This T cell receptor beta chain was recovered during a study of T cells in Graves' hyperthyroidism and ophthalmopathy. The V gene's germline CDR1 is SGHRS and CDR2 YFSETQ. The length of the CDR3 is 14 residues. Trimming stripped 4 bases from V and 6 bases from J, with 17 bases between. Amplified TCR beta CDR3 regions came from RNA transcripts. The HTBI set primed first-round TCR CDR3 RT-PCR. TCRdb re-called the multiplex PCR reads with MiXCR, one entry per CDR3 protein. In the table there are 500,000 to 600,000 distinct CDR3 sequences, about half of which are singletons. The sequencing sample was made of peripheral blood or thyroid tissue (not recorded which). The V and J genes are TRBV5-1 and TRBJ2-7, with D possibly being TRBD2 (5 bases). The receptor was isolated from a woman between 18 and 29 years old with Graves' hyperthyroidism. The CDR3 DNA is TGCGCCAGCAGCCCCGGGAACATGGGTACCGAGCAGTACTTC. This gives the protein CASSPGNMGTEQYF.